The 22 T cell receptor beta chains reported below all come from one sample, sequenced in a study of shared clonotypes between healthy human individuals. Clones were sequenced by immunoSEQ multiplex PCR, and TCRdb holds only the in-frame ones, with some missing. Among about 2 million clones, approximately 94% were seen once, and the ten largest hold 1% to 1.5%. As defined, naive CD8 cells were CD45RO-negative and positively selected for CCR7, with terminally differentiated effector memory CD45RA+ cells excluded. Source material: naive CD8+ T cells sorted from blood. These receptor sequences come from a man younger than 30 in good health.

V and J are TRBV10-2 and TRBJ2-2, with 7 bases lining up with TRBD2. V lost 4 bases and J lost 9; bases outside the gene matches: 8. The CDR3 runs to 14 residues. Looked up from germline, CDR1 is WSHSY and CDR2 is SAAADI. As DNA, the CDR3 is TGCGCCAGCAGTGCTGACGGGGGGATGTGGGAGCTGTTTTTT. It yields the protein CASSADGGMWELFF.

CDR3 region: CASSEALLQQGAYEQYF. In DNA form, the CDR3 reads TGTGCCAGCAGTGAAGCGCTTCTTCAACAGGGGGCTTACGAGCAGTACTTC. The rearrangement joins TRBV6-1 to TRBJ2-7; 9 nucleotides agree with TRBD1. J was trimmed by 4 bases and V by 0 bases; bases with no gene match: 10. The CDR3 sequence is 17 residues long. Germline V gene sequence: CDR1 MNHNS, CDR2 SASEGT.

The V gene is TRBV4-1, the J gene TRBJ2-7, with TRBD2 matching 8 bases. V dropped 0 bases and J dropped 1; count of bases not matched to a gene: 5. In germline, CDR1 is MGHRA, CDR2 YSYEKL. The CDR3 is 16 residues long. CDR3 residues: CASSQETAGASYEQYF. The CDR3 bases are TGCGCCAGCAGCCAAGAGACAGCGGGGGCTTCCTACGAGCAGTACTTC.

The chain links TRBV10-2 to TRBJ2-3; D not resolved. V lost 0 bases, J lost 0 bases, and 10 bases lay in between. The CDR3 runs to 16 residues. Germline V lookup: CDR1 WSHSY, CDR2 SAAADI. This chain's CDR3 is CASSESRLTSTDTQYF. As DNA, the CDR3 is TGCGCCAGCAGTGAGTCCAGACTGACTAGCACAGATACGCAGTATTTT.

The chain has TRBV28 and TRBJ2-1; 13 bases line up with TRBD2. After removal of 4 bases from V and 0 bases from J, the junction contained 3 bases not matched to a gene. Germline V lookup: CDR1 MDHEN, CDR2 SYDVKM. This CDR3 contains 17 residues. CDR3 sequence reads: CASSSGLAGYSYNEQFF. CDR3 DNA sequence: TGTGCCAGCAGTTCGGGACTAGCGGGGTACTCCTACAATGAGCAGTTCTTC.

CDR3 DNA sequence: TGTGCCAGCAGCACCGGGACAGACTACGAGCAGTACTTC. Translation: CASSTGTDYEQYF. The chain links TRBV7-9 to TRBJ2-7, with 7 bases aligning to TRBD1. CDR1 is SEHNR and CDR2 is FQNEAQ in the germline V gene (reference sequence). The CDR3 runs to 13 residues. V shed 5 bases, J shed 3 bases, and the junction held 4 bases outside the gene matches. Full variable domain (remainder filled in from reference TRBV7-9 and TRBJ2-7): DTGVSQNPRHKITKRGQNVTFRCDPISEHNRLYWYRQTLGQGPEFLTYFQNEAQLEKSRLLSDRFSAERPKGSFSTLEIQRTEQGDSAMYLCASSTGTDYEQYFGPGTRLTVT.

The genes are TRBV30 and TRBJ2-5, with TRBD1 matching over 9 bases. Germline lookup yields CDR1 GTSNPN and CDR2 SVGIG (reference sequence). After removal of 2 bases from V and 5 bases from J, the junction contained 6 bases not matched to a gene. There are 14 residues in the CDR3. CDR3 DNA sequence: TGTGCCTGGAGTCCGACAGGGGGGACGGAGACCCAGTACTTC. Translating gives CAWSPTGGTETQYF. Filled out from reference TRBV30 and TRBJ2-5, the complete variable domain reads SQTIHQWPATLVQPVGSPLSLECTVEGTSNPNLYWYRQAAGRGLQLLFYSVGIGQISSEVPQNLSASRPQDRQFILSSKKLLLSDSGFYLCAWSPTGGTETQYFGPGTRLLVL.

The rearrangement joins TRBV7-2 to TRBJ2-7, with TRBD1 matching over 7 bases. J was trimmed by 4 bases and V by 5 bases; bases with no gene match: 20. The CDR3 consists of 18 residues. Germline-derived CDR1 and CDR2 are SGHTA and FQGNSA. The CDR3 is CASSQIHTLGQAAYEQYF. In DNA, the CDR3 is TGTGCCAGCAGCCAGATCCATACCCTCGGACAGGCCGCGTACGAGCAGTACTTC.

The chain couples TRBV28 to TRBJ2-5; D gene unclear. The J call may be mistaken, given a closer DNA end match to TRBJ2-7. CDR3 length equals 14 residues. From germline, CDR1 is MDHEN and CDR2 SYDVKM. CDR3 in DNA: TGTGCCAGCAGTCCATCCGGGCCCCGAAACGAGCAGTACTTC. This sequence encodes CASSPSGPRNEQYF.

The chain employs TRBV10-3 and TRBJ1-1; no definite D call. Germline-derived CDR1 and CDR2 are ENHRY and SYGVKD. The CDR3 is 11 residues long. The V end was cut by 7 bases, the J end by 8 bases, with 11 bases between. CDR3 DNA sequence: TGTGCCATCAACCTCGGTGGGGAAGCTTTCTTT. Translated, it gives CAINLGGEAFF.

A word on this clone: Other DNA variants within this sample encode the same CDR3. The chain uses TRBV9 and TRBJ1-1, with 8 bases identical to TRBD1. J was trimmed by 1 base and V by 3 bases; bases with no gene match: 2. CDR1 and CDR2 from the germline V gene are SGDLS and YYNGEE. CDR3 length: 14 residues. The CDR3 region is CASSAGQGNTEAFF. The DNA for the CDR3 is TGTGCCAGCAGCGCTGGACAGGGGAACACTGAAGCTTTCTTT.

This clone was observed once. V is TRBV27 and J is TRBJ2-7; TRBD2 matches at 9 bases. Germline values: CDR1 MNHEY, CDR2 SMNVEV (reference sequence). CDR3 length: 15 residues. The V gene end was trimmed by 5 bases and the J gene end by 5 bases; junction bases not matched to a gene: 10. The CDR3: CASSPGTSHGDEQYF. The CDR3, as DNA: TGTGCCAGCAGTCCCGGGACTAGCCATGGCGACGAGCAGTACTTC.

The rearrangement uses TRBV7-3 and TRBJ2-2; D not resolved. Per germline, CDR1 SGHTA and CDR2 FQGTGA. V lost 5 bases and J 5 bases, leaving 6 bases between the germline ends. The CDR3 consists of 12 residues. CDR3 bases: TGTGCCAGCAGCCCCTATACCGGGGAGCTGTTTTTT. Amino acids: CASSPYTGELFF.

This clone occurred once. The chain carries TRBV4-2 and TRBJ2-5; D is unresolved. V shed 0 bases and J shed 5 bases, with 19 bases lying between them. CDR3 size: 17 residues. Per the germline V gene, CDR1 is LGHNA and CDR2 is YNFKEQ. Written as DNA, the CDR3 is TGTGCCAGCAGCCAAGACCCCGGCGCAGGTTATGAGGAGACCCAGTACTTC. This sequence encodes CASSQDPGAGYEETQYF.

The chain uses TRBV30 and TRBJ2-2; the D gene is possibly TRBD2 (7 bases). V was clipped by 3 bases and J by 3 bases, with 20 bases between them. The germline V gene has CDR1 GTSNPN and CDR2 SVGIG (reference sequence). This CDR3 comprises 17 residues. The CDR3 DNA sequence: TGTGCCTGGAGCAACAGCTGGGCGGGGGCATACACCGGGGAGCTGTTTTTT. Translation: CAWSNSWAGAYTGELFF.

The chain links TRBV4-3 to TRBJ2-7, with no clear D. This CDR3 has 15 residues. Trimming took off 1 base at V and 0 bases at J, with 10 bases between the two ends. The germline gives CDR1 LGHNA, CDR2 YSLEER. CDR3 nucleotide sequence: TGCGCCAGCAGCCAAGTCACAGAAAACTCCTACGAGCAGTACTTC. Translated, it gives CASSQVTENSYEQYF.

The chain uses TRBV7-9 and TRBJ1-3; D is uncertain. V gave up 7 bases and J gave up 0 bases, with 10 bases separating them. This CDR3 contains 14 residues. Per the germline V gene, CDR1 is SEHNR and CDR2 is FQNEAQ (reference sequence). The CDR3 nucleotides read TGTGCCAGCACCGAGGCAGCCTCTGGAAACACCATATATTTT. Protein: CASTEAASGNTIYF.

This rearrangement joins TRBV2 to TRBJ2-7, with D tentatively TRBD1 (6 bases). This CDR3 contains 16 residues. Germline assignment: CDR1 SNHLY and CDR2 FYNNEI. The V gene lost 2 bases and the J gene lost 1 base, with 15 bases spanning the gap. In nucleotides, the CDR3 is TGTGCCAGCAGTGAAATCCGGCCCCAGGGGTCCTACGAGCAGTACTTC. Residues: CASSEIRPQGSYEQYF.

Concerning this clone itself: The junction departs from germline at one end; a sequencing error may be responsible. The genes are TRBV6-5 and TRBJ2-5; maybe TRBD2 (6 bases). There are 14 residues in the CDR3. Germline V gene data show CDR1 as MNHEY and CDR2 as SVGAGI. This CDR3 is CASSDSWGEETQYF. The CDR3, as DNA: TGTGCCAGCAGTGACTCTTGGGGGGAAGAGACCCAGTACTTC.

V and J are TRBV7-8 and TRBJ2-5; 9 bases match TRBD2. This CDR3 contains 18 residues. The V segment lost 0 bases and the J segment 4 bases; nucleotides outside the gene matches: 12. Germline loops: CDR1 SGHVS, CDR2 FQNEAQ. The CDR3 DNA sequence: TGTGCCAGCAGCTTAGCGCTCGCGGGAGGGCCGATAGGAGAGACCCAGTACTTC. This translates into CASSLALAGGPIGETQYF.

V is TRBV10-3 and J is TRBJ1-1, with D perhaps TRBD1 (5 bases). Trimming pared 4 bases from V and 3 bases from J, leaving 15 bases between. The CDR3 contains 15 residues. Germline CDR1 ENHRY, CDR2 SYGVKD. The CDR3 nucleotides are TGTGCCATCAGTGGGGGCAGCTGGGGGGACACTGAAGCTTTCTTT. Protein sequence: CAISGGSWGDTEAFF.

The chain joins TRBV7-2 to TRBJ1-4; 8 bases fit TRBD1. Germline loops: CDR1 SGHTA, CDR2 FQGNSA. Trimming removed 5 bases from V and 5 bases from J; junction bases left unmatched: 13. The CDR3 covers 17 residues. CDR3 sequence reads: CASSPAGTGVRNEKLFF. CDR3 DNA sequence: TGTGCCAGCAGCCCGGCCGGGACAGGTGTCAGGAATGAAAAACTGTTTTTT.